Below are 5 T cell receptor beta chains sequenced from a single sample in a study of cytomegalovirus exposure and HLA in healthy donors. PCR employed 60 Vbeta and 13 Jbeta primers. Assay: immunoSEQ multiplex PCR; the TCRdb copy retains only in-frame clones and omits some. The data show 90,000 to 150,000 clones, over 60% seen once. Sequences were obtained from PBMCs. Receptors originate from a woman in her 30s in good health and CMV-seropositive.

This chain links TRBV5-5 with TRBJ2-1; the D gene is possibly TRBD1 (5 bases). This CDR3 is built from 13 residues. V shed 4 bases and J shed 12 bases, with 17 bases lying between them. Germline lookup yields CDR1 SGHKS and CDR2 YYEKEE (reference sequence). The CDR3 bases are TGTGCCAGCAGCCCCGACAGTTACGTTCGGCAGTTCTTC. Residues: CASSPDSYVRQFF.

The chain recombines TRBV5-4 with TRBJ1-6, with TRBD1 matching 7 bases. The J segment lost 15 bases and the V segment lost 3 bases, leaving 6 bases of the junction unmatched. Germline V gene lookup returns CDR1 SGHNT and CDR2 YYREEE (reference sequence). CDR3 length equals 12 residues. The DNA for the CDR3 is TGTGCCAGCAGCTCCCAGGGGGGTGGCCTCCACTTT. This translates into CASSSQGGGLHF. Drawing the rest from reference TRBV5-4 and TRBJ1-6, the complete variable domain is ETGVTQSPTHLIKTRGQQVTLRCSSQSGHNTVSWYQQALGQGPQFIFQYYREEENGRGNFPPRFSGLQFPNYSSELNVNALELDDSALYLCASSSQGGGLHFGNGTRLTVT.

The rearrangement links TRBV28 to TRBJ2-6; TRBD2 matches at 7 bases. V lost 7 bases and J lost 0; bases outside the gene matches: 12. CDR1 and CDR2 (germline): MDHEN, SYDVKM. The CDR3 is 18 residues long. The CDR3 sequence: CASTFGGEGFSGANVLTF. The DNA of the CDR3 is TGTGCCAGCACCTTCGGAGGGGAGGGTTTCTCTGGGGCCAACGTCCTGACTTTC.

The rearrangement uses TRBV4-3 and TRBJ1-3; unclear D gene. V lost 1 base and J 4 bases, leaving 11 bases between the germline ends. Per germline, CDR1 LGHNA and CDR2 YSLEER. CDR3 size: 15 residues. CDR3 protein: CASSQARGGGNTIYF. In nucleotides, the CDR3 is TGCGCCAGCAGCCAAGCCCGGGGAGGCGGAAACACCATATATTTT.

This clone appeared a few times. The rearrangement joins TRBV5-5 to TRBJ2-3, with D perhaps TRBD1 (6 bases). Germline assignment: CDR1 SGHKS and CDR2 YYEKEE (reference sequence). V was cut by 4 bases and J by 3 bases, with 15 bases left in between. The CDR3 sequence is 15 residues long. The CDR3 spells CASSPGQPGTDTQYF. CDR3 nucleotide sequence: TGTGCCAGCAGCCCGGGACAACCTGGAACAGATACGCAGTATTTT.